The subject of this entry is one T cell receptor beta chain. The table lists this clone with a count of one. It has no known antigen specificity. One base away there is no much larger clone; base qualities are not given. These data are taken from a study of neoadjuvant nivolumab and ipilimumab in lung cancer (dated by TCRdb to the early 2020s). For the wider study: Nivolumab was administered intravenously at 3 mg/kg on days 1, 15 and 29, and in the combination arm ipilimumab 1 mg/kg was added on day 1 only. The primary endpoint of the trial was the rate of major pathologic response (MPR) in the intention-to-treat population of each study arm. The trial treated approximately 42 patients with operable NSCLC: some 23 were randomized to nivolumab monotherapy and 21 to nivolumab plus ipilimumab. TCR repertoires were compared between pretherapy (baseline) peripheral blood and tumors resected at surgery after neoadjuvant immune checkpoint blockade. Matched pretherapy and resected tumor pairs were analyzed for seven patients, of whom four received nivolumab and three received nivolumab plus ipilimumab.

Receptors were amplified or captured by the immunoSEQ multiplex PCR assay. As for the authors' bioinformatics: Repertoires were summarized in terms of richness and clonality, and significantly expanded and contracted clones between pre- and post-therapy samples were identified. TCRdb retrieved this table from immuneACCESS and kept in-frame rearrangements only. Not all clones are present; in checked studies, unresolved V genes account for under half, and no reason is known for the remainder. Clone size and V and J calls were adopted from that table, with D and trimming inferred from the DNA. This sample holds approximately 26,000 clones; approximately 84% were observed only once. The ten largest clones add up to roughly 6.2% of the sample. Reading the germline V gene gives CDR1 SNHLY and CDR2 FYNNEI. The junction shows trimming of 7 bases on V and 1 base on J, and the gene matches do not reach 3 bases of it. Including the terminal cysteine and phenylalanine, the CDR3 comprises 13 residues. Only the CDR3 DNA stays, 39 bases, in frame from base 1.

Overall results and qualifications from the work: TCR sequencing was performed in a small number of samples. Compared with tumor-adjacent uninvolved lung, resected tumors had greater TCR richness and clonality, and increases showed up in more of the dual-therapy-treated tumors. Tumor T-cell richness and clonality rose from pretherapy to surgery in three of three dual-therapy tumors but in only two of four nivolumab-treated tumors. A positive correlation was observed between pretherapy blood TCR richness and richness in tumors resected after neoadjuvant therapy (Spearman R ≈ 0.8). No significant correlation was found between TCR clonality and pathologic tumor regression, and only one major-pathologic-response sample was available for the clonality analysis.

This specimen's time point label, per the study, means: pretherapy, before neoadjuvant immune checkpoint inhibitors. The samples were taken from NEOSTAR, a phase 2 randomized trial in operable NSCLC that tested neoadjuvant nivolumab or nivolumab plus ipilimumab, followed by surgery. Here the sequenced sample was peripheral blood, taken before neoadjuvant nivolumab, alone or with ipilimumab. The chain links TRBV2 with TRBJ1-1; TRBD1 agrees with 7 junctional bases. The TCR comes from an adult with non-small cell lung cancer. The CDR3: CASTQGENTEAFF. The sequence in DNA is TGTGCCAGCACCCAGGGGGAGAACACTGAAGCTTTCTTT.